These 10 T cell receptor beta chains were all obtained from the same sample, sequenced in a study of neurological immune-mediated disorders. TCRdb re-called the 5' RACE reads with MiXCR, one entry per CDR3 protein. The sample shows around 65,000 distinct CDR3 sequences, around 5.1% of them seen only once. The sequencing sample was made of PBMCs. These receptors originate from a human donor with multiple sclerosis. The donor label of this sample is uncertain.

The CDR3 loop reads CASSPRNRAGEAFF. CDR3 sequence (DNA): TGCGCCAGCAGCCCCAGGAACCGGGCGGGTGAAGCTTTCTTT. The chain employs TRBV5-1 and TRBJ1-1; no definite D call. This CDR3 spans 14 amino acids. Between the trimmed V and J ends, which lost 4 bases and 7 bases, there was a span of 17 bases. Germline V gene sequence: CDR1 SGHRS, CDR2 YFSETQ.

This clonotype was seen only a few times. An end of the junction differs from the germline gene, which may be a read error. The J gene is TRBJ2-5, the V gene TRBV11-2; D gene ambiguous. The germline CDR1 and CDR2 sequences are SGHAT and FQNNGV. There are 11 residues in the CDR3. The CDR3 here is CANSLGETQYF. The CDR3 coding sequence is TGTGCCAACAGCCTGGGGGAGACCCAGTACTTC.

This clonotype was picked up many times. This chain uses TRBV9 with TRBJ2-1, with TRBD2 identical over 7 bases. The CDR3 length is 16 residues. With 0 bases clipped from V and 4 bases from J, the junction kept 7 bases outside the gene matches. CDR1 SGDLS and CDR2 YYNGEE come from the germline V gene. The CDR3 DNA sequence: TGTGCCAGCAGCGTAGGTCTCTGGGAGGGTTACAATGAGCAGTTCTTC. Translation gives CASSVGLWEGYNEQFF.

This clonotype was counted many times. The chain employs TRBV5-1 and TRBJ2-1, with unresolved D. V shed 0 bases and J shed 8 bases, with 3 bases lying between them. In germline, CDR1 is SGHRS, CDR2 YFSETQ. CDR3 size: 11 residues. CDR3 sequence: CASSLDDEQFF. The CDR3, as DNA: TGCGCCAGCAGCTTGGACGATGAGCAGTTCTTC.

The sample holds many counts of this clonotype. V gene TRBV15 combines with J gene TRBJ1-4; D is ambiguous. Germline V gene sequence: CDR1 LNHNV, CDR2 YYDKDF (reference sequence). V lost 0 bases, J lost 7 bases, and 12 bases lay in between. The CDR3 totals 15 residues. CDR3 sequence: CATSREGWAGEKLFF. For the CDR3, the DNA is TGTGCCACCAGCAGAGAAGGTTGGGCGGGTGAAAAACTGTTTTTT.

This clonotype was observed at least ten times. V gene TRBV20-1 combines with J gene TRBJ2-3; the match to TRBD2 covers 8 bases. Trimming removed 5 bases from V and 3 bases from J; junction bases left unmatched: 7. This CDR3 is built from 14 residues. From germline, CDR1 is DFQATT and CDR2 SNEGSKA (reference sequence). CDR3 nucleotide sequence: TGCAGTGCTCCTCGGCCGGGGGGGACAGATACGCAGTATTTT. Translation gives CSAPRPGGTDTQYF.

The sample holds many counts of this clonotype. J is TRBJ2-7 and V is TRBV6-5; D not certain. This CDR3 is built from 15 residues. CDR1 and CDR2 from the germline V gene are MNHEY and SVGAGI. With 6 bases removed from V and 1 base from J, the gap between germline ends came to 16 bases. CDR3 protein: CASSADPAGSYEQYF. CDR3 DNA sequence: TGTGCCAGCAGCGCCGACCCGGCAGGTTCCTACGAGCAGTACTTC.

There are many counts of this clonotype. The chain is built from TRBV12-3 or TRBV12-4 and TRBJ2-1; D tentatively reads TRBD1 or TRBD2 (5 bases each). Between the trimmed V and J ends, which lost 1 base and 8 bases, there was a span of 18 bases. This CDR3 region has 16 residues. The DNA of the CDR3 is TGTGCCAGCAGTTTAGGACCCGGGGCGCTGGGGGATGAGCAGTTCTTC. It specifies CASSLGPGALGDEQFF.

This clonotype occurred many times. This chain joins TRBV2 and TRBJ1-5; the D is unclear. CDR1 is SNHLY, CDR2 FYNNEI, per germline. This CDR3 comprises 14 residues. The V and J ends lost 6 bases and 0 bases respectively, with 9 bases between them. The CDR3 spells CASRRDFSNQPQHF. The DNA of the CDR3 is TGTGCCAGCAGGAGAGATTTTAGCAATCAGCCCCAGCATTTT.

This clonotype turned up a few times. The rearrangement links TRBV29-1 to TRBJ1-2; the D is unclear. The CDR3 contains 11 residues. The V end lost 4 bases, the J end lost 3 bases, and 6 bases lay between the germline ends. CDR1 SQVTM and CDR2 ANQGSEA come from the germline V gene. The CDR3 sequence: CSVVGDYGYTF. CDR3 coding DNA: TGCAGCGTTGTTGGTGACTATGGCTACACCTTC.